This T cell receptor beta chain was observed in a study of shared clonotypes between healthy human individuals. As concerns this clone: The target antigen is unknown.

Study observations and caveats: Sharing across four donors was highest in naive CD4 (around 5%) and lowest in memory CD8 (roughly 0.4%).

Genomic DNA (from each subset) was split evenly across several immunoSEQ plates. Sequencing was performed with immunoSEQ multiplex PCR; in TCRdb, only in-frame clones are kept and a portion is missing. Of about 2.4 million clones detected, 93% appear once; the ten largest clones hold 0.35% to 0.45%. Germline CDR1 is SGDLS and CDR2 is YYNGEE. Trimming at V came to 4 bases and at J to 0 bases, leaving 9 bases not matched to a gene. The CDR3 loop spans 17 amino acids. Investigators divided CD4+ cells into CD45RA+ naive and CD45RA-negative memory subsets. The V call is TRBV9, the J call TRBJ2-3; 9 bases agree with TRBD2. The sequence was collected from a man aged 18 to 29 in good health. Some clones in this sample may be carry-over from other donors' samples. The sequencing input was naive CD4+ T cells from PBMCs. Subset specified: CD45RA+ positively selected. CDR3 sequence (DNA): TGTGCCAGCAGCAGAACGGCTAGCGGGGTTAGCACAGATACGCAGTATTTT. Its protein is CASSRTASGVSTDTQYF.